This T cell receptor beta chain stems from a study of blood T cell repertoires in COVID-19. CDR1 LGHDT and CDR2 YNNKEL come from the germline V gene (reference sequence). V dropped 0 bases and J dropped 4 bases, with 9 bases sitting between them. The CDR3 sequence is 14 residues long. Assay: immunoSEQ multiplex PCR; the TCRdb copy retains only in-frame clones and omits some. The table records some 160,000 clones, around three quarters of them present only once. Sequencing was carried out using peripheral blood. The chain carries TRBV3-1 (or the pseudogene TRBV3-2) and TRBJ1-2, with D tentatively TRBD1 (6 bases). This TCR came from a man in his 70s with active or convalescent COVID-19. CDR3 region: CASSQEGGSYGYTF. The CDR3 DNA reads as TGTGCCAGCAGCCAAGAAGGGGGTTCCTATGGCTACACCTTC.